Shown below are 30 T cell receptor beta chains from a single sample sequenced in a study of blood T cells in healthy people across ages. Using a J-beta primer mix together with a sample-barcoded 5' primer, a second PCR was run for roughly 6 to 11 cycles. TCRdb ran MiXCR on the 5' RACE reads and lists one entry per CDR3 protein. The table lists roughly 700,000 distinct CDR3 sequences, 49% of them singletons. Sample: blood. These receptors originate from a woman aged 60-75 years in good health.

The chain combines TRBV4-1 with TRBJ2-1; 12 nucleotides agree with TRBD2. CDR1 is MGHRA, CDR2 YSYEKL, per germline. With V trimmed by 2 bases and J by 15 bases, 8 bases remained unmatched. The CDR3 loop spans 14 amino acids. CDR3 loop: CASSQSWTSGALFF. In DNA, the CDR3 is TGCGCCAGCAGCCAATCCTGGACTAGCGGGGCACTGTTCTTC.

CDR3 coding DNA: TGTGCCAGCAGTGAAAAGGCCGGTACCTACGAGCAGTACTTC. As protein: CASSEKAGTYEQYF. V gene TRBV25-1 combines with J gene TRBJ2-7; no reliable D call. V was pared by 2 bases and J by 2 bases, with 10 bases between. Germline V lookup: CDR1 MGHDK, CDR2 SYGVNS. This CDR3 has 14 residues.

The gene calls are TRBV11-1 and TRBJ2-1; TRBD1 agrees at 10 bases. Trimming cost V 2 bases and J 8 bases; bases outside gene matches: 15. This CDR3 comprises 18 residues. Looked up from germline, CDR1 is SGHAT and CDR2 is FQDESV (reference sequence). CDR3 sequence: CASSLRDRGPTTADEQFF. CDR3 in DNA: TGTGCCAGCAGCTTAAGGGACAGGGGTCCCACCACGGCGGATGAGCAGTTCTTC. The full variable domain, rest sourced from reference TRBV11-1 and TRBJ2-1, is EAEVAQSPRYKITEKSQAVAFWCDPISGHATLYWYRQILGQGPELLVQFQDESVVDDSQLPKDRFSAERLKGVDSTLKIQPAELGDSAMYLCASSLRDRGPTTADEQFFGPGTRLTVL.

This clonotype was seen more than once but under ten times. The chain is built from TRBV9 and TRBJ2-1; 8 nucleotides agree with TRBD2. Trimming took 4 bases from V and 6 from J; bases not matched to a gene: 18. This CDR3 comprises 18 residues. The germline V gene has CDR1 SGDLS and CDR2 YYNGEE. The CDR3 region has the DNA TGTGCCAGCAGCCGCTCGGGAGGGTTACCAAGAGCGGGCAATGAGCAGTTCTTC. Its translation is CASSRSGGLPRAGNEQFF. Combining the CDR3 with reference TRBV9 and TRBJ2-1 gives the whole variable domain DSGVTQTPKHLITATGQRVTLRCSPRSGDLSVYWYQQSLDQGLQFLIQYYNGEERAKGNILERFSAQQFPDLHSELNLSSLELGDSALYFCASSRSGGLPRAGNEQFFGPGTRLTVL.

The chain is built from TRBV3-1 and TRBJ2-6; D is ambiguous. Germline V lookup: CDR1 LGHDT, CDR2 YNNKEL (reference sequence). This CDR3 has 13 residues. V dropped 6 bases and J dropped 6 bases, with 9 bases sitting between them. In DNA, the CDR3 is TGTGCCAGCAGATCCAGACAGGCCAACGTCCTGACTTTC. Its translation: CASRSRQANVLTF.

The CDR3 here is CSARDTGLAGGGLDTQYF. CDR3 in DNA: TGCAGTGCTAGAGATACGGGACTAGCGGGAGGTGGGTTAGATACGCAGTATTTT. The V gene is TRBV20-1, the J gene TRBJ2-3, with 15 bases aligning to TRBD2. The CDR3 has 18 residues. The germline gives CDR1 DFQATT, CDR2 SNEGSKA (reference sequence). Unmatched junction bases numbered 9, after V lost 0 bases and J lost 5 bases.

The chain employs TRBV10-1 and TRBJ1-4; weak D call: TRBD1 (6 bases). This CDR3 comprises 13 residues. V gave up 11 bases and J gave up 5 bases, with 15 bases separating them. Germline-derived CDR1 and CDR2 are WNHNN and SYGVQD (reference sequence). The CDR3 reads CAGYREGNEKLFF. Here the CDR3 DNA reads TGCGCCGGATACAGGGAGGGGAATGAAAAACTGTTTTTT.

This sequence joins TRBV9 and TRBJ2-7, with TRBD1 matching 9 bases. The V segment lost 0 bases and the J segment 2 bases; nucleotides outside the gene matches: 3. This CDR3 has 15 residues. Germline V lookup: CDR1 SGDLS, CDR2 YYNGEE. CDR3 sequence reads: CASSVAGTGTYEQYF. DNA of the CDR3: TGTGCCAGCAGCGTAGCTGGGACAGGGACCTACGAGCAGTACTTC.

The chain carries TRBV20-1 and TRBJ2-7; a weak D match, TRBD2 (5 bases). CDR1 is DFQATT, CDR2 SNEGSKA, per germline (reference sequence). This CDR3 contains 14 residues. The V end was cut by 1 base, the J end by 2 bases, with 12 bases between. For the CDR3, the DNA is TGCAGTGCTAGAGCCCAGGCCGGGACCTACGAGCAGTACTTC. As protein: CSARAQAGTYEQYF.

CDR3 coding DNA: TGTGCCAGCAGCTTGTCCAGGGACCTACCCAATGAGCAGTTCTTC. Protein product: CASSLSRDLPNEQFF. This chain links TRBV7-2 with TRBJ2-1; D might be TRBD1 or TRBD2, each matching 5 bases. V was shortened by 3 bases and J by 6 bases, with 15 bases between the two germline ends. The CDR3 totals 15 residues. Germline CDR1 and CDR2: SGHTA and FQGNSA.

J is TRBJ2-4 and V is TRBV20-1, with D perhaps assigned TRBD1 or TRBD2 (5 bases each). V gave up 2 bases and J gave up 13 bases, with 24 bases separating them. Germline V CDR1 and CDR2: DFQATT, SNEGSKA (reference sequence). This CDR3 is 15 amino acids long. In nucleotides, the CDR3 is TGCAGTGCTAGACGCACTAGGGGCTCCTACAATGAGCAGTACTTC. This gives the protein CSARRTRGSYNEQYF.

The chain links TRBV2 to TRBJ1-4; D unresolved. Germline V gene lookup returns CDR1 SNHLY and CDR2 FYNNEI. Trimming removed 3 bases from V and 10 bases from J, with 9 bases in between. CDR3 size: 12 residues. CDR3 loop: CASSDQLGKLFF. The CDR3 nucleotides are TGTGCCAGCAGTGACCAATTGGGAAAACTGTTTTTT.

The J gene is TRBJ2-1, the V gene TRBV7-2; TRBD2 aligns across 15 bases. V was pared by 4 bases and J by 8 bases, with 6 bases of the junction left unmatched. The germline gives CDR1 SGHTA, CDR2 FQGNSA. The CDR3 runs to 16 residues. The CDR3 reads CASSWGLAGGTDEQFF. The CDR3 nucleotides are TGTGCCAGCAGCTGGGGACTAGCGGGAGGTACGGATGAGCAGTTCTTC.

The rearrangement links TRBV7-9 to TRBJ1-2, with a weak D call TRBD1 (6 bases). CDR1 and CDR2 (germline): SEHNR, FQNEAQ (reference sequence). Between the trimmed V and J ends, which lost 5 bases and 6 bases, there was a span of 16 bases. The CDR3 loop spans 14 amino acids. In DNA, the CDR3 is TGTGCCAGCAGCGTGGGAAGGGGGAGACATGGCTACACCTTC. Residues: CASSVGRGRHGYTF.

The genes are TRBV20-1 and TRBJ2-7; TRBD1 aligns across 8 bases. The J call may be wrong; the DNA end is better matched by TRBJ2-5. The CDR3 runs 15 residues. Germline V gene sequence: CDR1 DFQATT, CDR2 SNEGSKA (reference sequence). Written as DNA, the CDR3 is TGCAGTGCTAGAGATCTCCAGGGGGCGTCGAAGACCCAGTACTTC. It yields the protein CSARDLQGASKTQYF.

This clonotype has a handful of counts. The V call is TRBV4-3, the J call TRBJ1-4, with 7 positions matching TRBD1. Germline V gene sequence: CDR1 LGHNA, CDR2 YSLEER. V lost 1 base to trimming and J lost 8 bases; unmatched junction nucleotides: 10. The CDR3 extends over 16 amino acids. This CDR3 is CASSQGDDRANEKLFF. CDR3 DNA: TGCGCCAGCAGCCAAGGGGACGACAGGGCAAACGAAAAACTGTTTTTT.

The chain carries TRBV7-9 and TRBJ2-7, with TRBD1 matching 7 bases. The end of the DNA aligns better with TRBJ2-5, so the J call may be wrong. The CDR3 extends over 14 amino acids. Looked up from germline, CDR1 is SEHNR and CDR2 is FQNEAQ (reference sequence). In nucleotides, the CDR3 is TGTGCCAGCAGCCCGACAGGGCTGAGTAAGACCCAGTACTTC. It specifies CASSPTGLSKTQYF.

The chain uses TRBV5-1 and TRBJ2-5; 8 bases line up with TRBD1. Germline V gene data show CDR1 as SGHRS and CDR2 as YFSETQ. The CDR3 length is 14 residues. Trimming cost V 4 bases and J 11 bases; bases outside gene matches: 13. DNA of the CDR3: TGCGCCAGCAGCCCCGGACAGGGCCCATACCAGCAGTACTTC. Encoded protein: CASSPGQGPYQQYF.

Here the CDR3 DNA reads TGCGCCAGCAGCTTACTAGCCCAGCGCTACAATGAGCAGTTCTTC. Translation gives CASSLLAQRYNEQFF. This chain links TRBV5-1 with TRBJ2-1, with D maybe TRBD2 (6 bases). Germline V lookup: CDR1 SGHRS, CDR2 YFSETQ. V dropped 2 bases and J dropped 3 bases, with 12 bases sitting between them. This CDR3 is built from 15 residues.

This clonotype turned up a few times. V gene TRBV4-3 combines with J gene TRBJ1-6; D possibly corresponds to TRBD1 (6 bases). Germline CDR1 reads LGHNA; CDR2 reads YSLEER. Trimming left V 0 bases short and J 6 bases short, with 9 bases between. This CDR3 has 15 amino acids. The CDR3 DNA reads TGCGCCAGCAGCCAAGATGGCAGGGGTAATTCACCCCTCCACTTT. Translation gives CASSQDGRGNSPLHF.

The V and J genes are TRBV11-1 and TRBJ1-2; TRBD1 is a possible D gene (5 bases). The CDR3 loop spans 13 amino acids. The V gene's germline CDR1 is SGHAT and CDR2 FQDESV (reference sequence). V shed 4 bases and J shed 6 bases, with 12 bases lying between them. CDR3 region: CASSSWSTDGYTF. The CDR3 coding sequence is TGTGCCAGCAGCTCCTGGTCGACAGATGGCTACACCTTC.

V is TRBV15 and J is TRBJ2-7; no clear D gene. Trimming pared 0 bases from V and 3 bases from J, leaving 12 bases between. This CDR3 comprises 15 residues. Germline V gene sequence: CDR1 LNHNV, CDR2 YYDKDF (reference sequence). CDR3 sequence: CATSRDATRLYEQYF. CDR3 sequence (DNA): TGTGCCACCAGCAGAGATGCGACACGACTCTACGAGCAGTACTTC.

The genes are TRBV5-6 and TRBJ2-4; a weak D match, TRBD2 (8 bases). Matching the DNA end better, TRBJ2-7 makes the J call doubtful. This CDR3 has 15 residues. Germline lookup yields CDR1 SGHDT and CDR2 YYEEEE. CDR3 loop: CASSGSGTEIDEQYF. In nucleotides, the CDR3 is TGTGCCAGCAGCGGTAGCGGGACAGAAATCGACGAGCAGTACTTC.

This clonotype was counted once. The V and J genes are TRBV29-1 and TRBJ1-1; D may be TRBD1 (6 bases). The CDR3 totals 13 residues. Germline V gene data show CDR1 as SQVTM and CDR2 as ANQGSEA. V was clipped by 4 bases and J by 5 bases, with 14 bases between them. The CDR3 loop is CSVVGGRGTEAFF. In DNA, the CDR3 is TGCAGCGTTGTTGGGGGGCGAGGAACTGAAGCTTTCTTT.

The V and J genes are TRBV15 and TRBJ2-5; 9 positions agree with TRBD1. The ends lost 8 bases at V and 0 bases at J; junction bases unmatched: 1. CDR1 LNHNV and CDR2 YYDKDF come from the germline V gene (reference sequence). The CDR3 spans 13 residues. CDR3 nucleotide sequence: TGTGCCACCGGGACAGGGTACCAAGAGACCCAGTACTTC. It specifies CATGTGYQETQYF.

This sequence joins TRBV15 and TRBJ1-4; a weak D match, TRBD1 (5 bases). Germline CDR1 is LNHNV and CDR2 is YYDKDF (reference sequence). The CDR3 loop spans 19 amino acids. V was shortened by 3 bases and J by 7 bases, with 27 bases between the two germline ends. CDR3 protein: CATSRLGVHPREGAEKLFF. The CDR3 nucleotides read TGTGCCACCAGCAGGCTGGGGGTTCACCCCAGGGAAGGGGCTGAAAAACTGTTTTTT.

This clonotype was seen a handful of times. The chain carries TRBV24-1 and TRBJ2-3; 10 bases are a match to TRBD1. Trimming cost V 3 bases and J 6 bases; bases outside gene matches: 5. The CDR3 has 15 residues. Germline loops: CDR1 KGHDR, CDR2 SFDVKD. CDR3 residues: CATSDRGQGIDTQYF. In nucleotides, the CDR3 is TGTGCCACCAGTGATAGGGGACAGGGGATCGATACGCAGTATTTT.

DNA of the CDR3: TGTGCCACCAGTGATTTCACAGGGACAGGGGAAGAGCAGTACTTC. Translation: CATSDFTGTGEEQYF. The rearrangement links TRBV24-1 to TRBJ2-7; TRBD1 matches 10 bases. J gave up 7 bases and V 1 base, and 6 bases lay outside the gene matches. The CDR3 is 15 amino acids. Germline CDR1 reads KGHDR; CDR2 reads SFDVKD.

The J gene is TRBJ2-7, the V gene TRBV12-3 or TRBV12-4, with TRBD1 as a possible D gene (5 bases). This CDR3 has 15 residues. V lost 5 bases and J lost 2, with 16 bases in between. CDR3 protein: CASSGQKLQPYEQYF. The CDR3 coding sequence is TGTGCCAGCAGTGGACAAAAGTTGCAGCCCTACGAGCAGTACTTC.

The J gene is TRBJ2-3, the V gene TRBV4-1, with TRBD2 identical over 16 bases. Germline V CDR1 and CDR2: MGHRA, YSYEKL. CDR3 length: 20 residues. V gave up 4 bases and J gave up 6 bases; unmatched junction bases: 16. Here the CDR3 reads CASSPPGLAGGPAKRDTQYF. DNA of the CDR3: TGCGCCAGCAGCCCCCCGGGACTAGCGGGAGGGCCGGCCAAACGGGATACGCAGTATTTT.